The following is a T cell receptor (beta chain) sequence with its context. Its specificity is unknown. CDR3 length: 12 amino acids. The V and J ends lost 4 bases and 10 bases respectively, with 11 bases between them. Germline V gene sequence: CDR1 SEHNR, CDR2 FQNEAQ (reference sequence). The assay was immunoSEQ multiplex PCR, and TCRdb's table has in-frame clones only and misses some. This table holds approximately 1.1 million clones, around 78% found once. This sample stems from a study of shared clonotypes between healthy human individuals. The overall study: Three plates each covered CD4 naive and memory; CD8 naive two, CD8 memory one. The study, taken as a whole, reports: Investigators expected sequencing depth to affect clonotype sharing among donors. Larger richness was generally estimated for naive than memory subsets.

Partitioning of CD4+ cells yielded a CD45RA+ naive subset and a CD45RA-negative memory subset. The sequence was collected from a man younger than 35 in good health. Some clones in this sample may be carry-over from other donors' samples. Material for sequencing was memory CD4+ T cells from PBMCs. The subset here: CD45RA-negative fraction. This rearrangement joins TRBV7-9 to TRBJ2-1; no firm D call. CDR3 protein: CASSYSNIEQFF. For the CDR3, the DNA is TGTGCCAGCAGCTATAGCAACATCGAGCAGTTCTTC.